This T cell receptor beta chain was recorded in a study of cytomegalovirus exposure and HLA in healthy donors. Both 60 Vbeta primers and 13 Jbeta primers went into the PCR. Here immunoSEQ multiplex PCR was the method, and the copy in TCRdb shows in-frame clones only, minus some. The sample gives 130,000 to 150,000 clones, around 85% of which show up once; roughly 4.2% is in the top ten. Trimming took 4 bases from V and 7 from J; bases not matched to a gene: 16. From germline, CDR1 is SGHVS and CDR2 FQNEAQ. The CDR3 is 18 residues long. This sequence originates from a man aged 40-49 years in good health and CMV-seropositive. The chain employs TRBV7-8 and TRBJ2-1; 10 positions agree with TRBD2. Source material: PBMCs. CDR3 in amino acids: CASSSQRSSGSSVNEQFF. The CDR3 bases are TGTGCCAGCAGCTCCCAGCGGTCTAGCGGGAGTTCGGTTAATGAGCAGTTCTTC.